This T cell receptor (beta chain) was profiled in a study of blood T cells in healthy people across ages. The use of a sample-barcoded 5' primer and a J-beta primer mix characterized a second PCR of roughly 6 to 11 cycles. TCRdb redid the calling of the 5' RACE reads with MiXCR, one entry per CDR3 protein. Of 1,100,000 or so distinct CDR3 sequences in the sample, 35% to 55% were seen once. This clonotype was observed a few times. What it binds is unknown. Study conclusions and caveats: A strong correlation was seen between TCR beta diversity and naive T cell percentage.

The receptor comes from a woman aged 55-75 years in good health. Material: blood.

CDR3 nucleotides: TGTGCCAGCAGTTTAACCTACCCCCGAGAGCAGTACTTC. Residues: CASSLTYPREQYF. The rearrangement uses TRBV28 and TRBJ2-7; no reliable D call. V was clipped by 2 bases and J by 7 bases, with 12 bases between them. CDR3 length: 13 amino acids. The V gene's germline CDR1 is MDHEN and CDR2 SYDVKM.